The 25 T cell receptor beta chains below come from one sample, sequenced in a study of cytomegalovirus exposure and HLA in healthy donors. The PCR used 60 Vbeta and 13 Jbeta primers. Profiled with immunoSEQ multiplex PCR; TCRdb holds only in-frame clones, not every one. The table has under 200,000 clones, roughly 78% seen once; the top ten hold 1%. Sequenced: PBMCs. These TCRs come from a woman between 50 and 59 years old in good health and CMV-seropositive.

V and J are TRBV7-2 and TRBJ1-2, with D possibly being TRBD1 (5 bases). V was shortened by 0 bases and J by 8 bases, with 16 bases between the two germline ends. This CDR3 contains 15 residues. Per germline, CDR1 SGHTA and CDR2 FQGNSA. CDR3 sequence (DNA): TGTGCCAGCAGCTTAGCGGATTTCAGGGTGGAGGGCTACACCTTC. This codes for CASSLADFRVEGYTF.

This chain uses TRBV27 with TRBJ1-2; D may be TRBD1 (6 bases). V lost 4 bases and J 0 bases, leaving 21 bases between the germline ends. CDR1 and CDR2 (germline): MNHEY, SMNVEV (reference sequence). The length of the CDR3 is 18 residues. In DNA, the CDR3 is TGTGCCAGCAGTTCCACGACAGGAAGCCTTCGAGCTAACTATGGCTACACCTTC. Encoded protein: CASSSTTGSLRANYGYTF.

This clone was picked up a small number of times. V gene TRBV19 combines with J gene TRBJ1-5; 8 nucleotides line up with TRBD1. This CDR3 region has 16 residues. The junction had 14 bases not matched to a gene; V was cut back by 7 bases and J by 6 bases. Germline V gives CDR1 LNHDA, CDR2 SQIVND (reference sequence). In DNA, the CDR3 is TGTGCCAGTAAACCCTTTGGCCAGGGGGCGATTCAGCCCCAGCATTTT. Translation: CASKPFGQGAIQPQHF.

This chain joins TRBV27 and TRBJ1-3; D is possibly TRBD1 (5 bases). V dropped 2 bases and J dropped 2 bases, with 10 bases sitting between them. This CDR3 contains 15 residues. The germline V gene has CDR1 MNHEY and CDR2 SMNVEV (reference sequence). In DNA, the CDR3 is TGTGCCAGCAGTTTAGCAGGGCTCGCTGGAAACACCATATATTTT. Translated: CASSLAGLAGNTIYF.

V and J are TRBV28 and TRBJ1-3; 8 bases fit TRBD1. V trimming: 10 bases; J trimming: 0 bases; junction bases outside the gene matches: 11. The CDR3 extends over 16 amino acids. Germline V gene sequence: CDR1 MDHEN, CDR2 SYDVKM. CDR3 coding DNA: TGTGCCACCCATGGGGGGGGACAGGTCTCTGGAAACACCATATATTTT. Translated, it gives CATHGGGQVSGNTIYF.

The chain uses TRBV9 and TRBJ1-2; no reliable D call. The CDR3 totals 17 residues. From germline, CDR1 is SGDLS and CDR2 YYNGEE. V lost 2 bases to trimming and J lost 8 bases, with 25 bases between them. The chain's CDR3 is CASSVGTTPGIPDGYTF. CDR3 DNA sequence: TGTGCCAGCAGCGTGGGAACCACCCCGGGAATCCCGGACGGCTACACCTTC.

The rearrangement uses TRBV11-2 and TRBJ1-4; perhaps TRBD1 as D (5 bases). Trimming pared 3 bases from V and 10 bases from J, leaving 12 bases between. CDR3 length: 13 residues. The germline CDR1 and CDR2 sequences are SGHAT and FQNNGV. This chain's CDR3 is CASSLTDGGKLFF. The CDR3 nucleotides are TGTGCCAGCAGCTTGACAGACGGGGGAAAACTGTTTTTT.

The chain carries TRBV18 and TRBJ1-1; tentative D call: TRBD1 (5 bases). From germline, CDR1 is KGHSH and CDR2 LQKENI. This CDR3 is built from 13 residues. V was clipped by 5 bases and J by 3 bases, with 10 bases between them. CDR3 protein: CASSSGLDTEAFF. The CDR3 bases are TGTGCCAGCTCATCGGGACTGGACACTGAAGCTTTCTTT.

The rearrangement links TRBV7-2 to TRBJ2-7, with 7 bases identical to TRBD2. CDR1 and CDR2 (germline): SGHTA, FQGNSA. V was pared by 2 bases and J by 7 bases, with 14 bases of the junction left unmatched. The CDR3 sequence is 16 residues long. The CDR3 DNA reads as TGTGCCAGCAGCTTAATCCCGCTAGCGGAGACTACTGAGCAGTACTTC. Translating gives CASSLIPLAETTEQYF.

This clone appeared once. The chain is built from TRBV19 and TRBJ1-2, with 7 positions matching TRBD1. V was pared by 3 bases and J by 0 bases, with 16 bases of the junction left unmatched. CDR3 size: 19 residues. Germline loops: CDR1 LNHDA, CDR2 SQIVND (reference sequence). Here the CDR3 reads CASSMPGQARRPANYGYTF. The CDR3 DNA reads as TGTGCCAGTAGTATGCCCGGACAGGCACGTCGCCCAGCTAACTATGGCTACACCTTC.

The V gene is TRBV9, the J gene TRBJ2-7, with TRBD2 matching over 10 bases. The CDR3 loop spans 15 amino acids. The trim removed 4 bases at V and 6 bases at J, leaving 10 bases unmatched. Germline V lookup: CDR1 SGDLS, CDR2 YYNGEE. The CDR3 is CASSFQAGGPTEQYF. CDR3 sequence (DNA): TGTGCCAGCAGCTTTCAAGCGGGAGGGCCTACCGAGCAGTACTTC. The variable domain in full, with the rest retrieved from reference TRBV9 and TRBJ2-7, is DSGVTQTPKHLITATGQRVTLRCSPRSGDLSVYWYQQSLDQGLQFLIQYYNGEERAKGNILERFSAQQFPDLHSELNLSSLELGDSALYFCASSFQAGGPTEQYFGPGTRLTVT.

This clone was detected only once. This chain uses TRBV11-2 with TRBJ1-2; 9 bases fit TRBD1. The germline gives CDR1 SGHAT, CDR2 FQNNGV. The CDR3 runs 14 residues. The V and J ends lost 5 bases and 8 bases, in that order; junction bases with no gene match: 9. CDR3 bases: TGTGCCAGCAGCGAATCACCACAGGGGGCAGGCTACACCTTC. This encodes CASSESPQGAGYTF.

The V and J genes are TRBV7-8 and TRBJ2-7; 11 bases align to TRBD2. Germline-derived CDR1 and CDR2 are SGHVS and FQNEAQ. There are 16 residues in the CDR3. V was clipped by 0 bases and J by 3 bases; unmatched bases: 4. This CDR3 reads CASSLATTSGGYEQYF. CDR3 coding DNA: TGTGCCAGCAGCTTAGCGACCACTAGCGGGGGCTACGAGCAGTACTTC.

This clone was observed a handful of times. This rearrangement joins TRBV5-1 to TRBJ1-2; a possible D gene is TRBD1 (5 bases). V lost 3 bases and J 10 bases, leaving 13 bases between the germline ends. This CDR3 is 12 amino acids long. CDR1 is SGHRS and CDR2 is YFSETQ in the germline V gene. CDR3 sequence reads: CASSSTTAHYTF. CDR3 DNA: TGCGCCAGCAGCTCGACGACAGCCCACTACACCTTC.

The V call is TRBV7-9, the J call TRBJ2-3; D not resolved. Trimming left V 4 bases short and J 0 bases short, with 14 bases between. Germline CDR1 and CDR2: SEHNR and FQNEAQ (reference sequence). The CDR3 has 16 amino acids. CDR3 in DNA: TGTGCCAGCAGCTCTATTAGTCTATGGAGCACAGATACGCAGTATTTT. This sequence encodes CASSSISLWSTDTQYF.

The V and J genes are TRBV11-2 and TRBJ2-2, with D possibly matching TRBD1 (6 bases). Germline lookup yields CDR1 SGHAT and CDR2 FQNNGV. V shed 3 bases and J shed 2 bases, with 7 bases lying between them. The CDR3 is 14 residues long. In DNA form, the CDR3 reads TGTGCCAGCAGCTTGGGACAAAACACCGGGGAGCTGTTTTTT. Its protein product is CASSLGQNTGELFF.

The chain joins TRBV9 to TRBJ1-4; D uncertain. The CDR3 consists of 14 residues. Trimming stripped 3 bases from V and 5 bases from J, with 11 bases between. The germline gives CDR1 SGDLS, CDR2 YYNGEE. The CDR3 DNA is TGTGCCAGCAGCGGAGACACTTTAAATGAAAAACTGTTTTTT. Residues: CASSGDTLNEKLFF.

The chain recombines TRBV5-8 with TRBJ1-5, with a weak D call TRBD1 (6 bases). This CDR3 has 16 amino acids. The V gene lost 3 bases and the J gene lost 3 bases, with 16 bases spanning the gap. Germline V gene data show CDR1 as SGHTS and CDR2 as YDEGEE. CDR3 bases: TGTGCCAGCAGCTCCGCCGGGACACCGTTCAATCAGCCCCAGCATTTT. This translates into CASSSAGTPFNQPQHF.

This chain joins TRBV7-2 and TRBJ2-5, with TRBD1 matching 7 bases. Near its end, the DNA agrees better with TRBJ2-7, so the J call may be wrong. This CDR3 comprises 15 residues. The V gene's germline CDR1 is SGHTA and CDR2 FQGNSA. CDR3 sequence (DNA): TGTGCCAGCAGCTTTGCGGACAGGCTAGACCACGAGCAGTACTTC. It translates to CASSFADRLDHEQYF.

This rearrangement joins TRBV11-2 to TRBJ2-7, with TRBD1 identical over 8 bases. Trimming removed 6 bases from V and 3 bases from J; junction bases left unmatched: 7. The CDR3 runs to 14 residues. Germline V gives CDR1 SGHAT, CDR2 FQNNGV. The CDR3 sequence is CASSFGTGVYEQYF. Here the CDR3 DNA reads TGTGCCAGCAGTTTTGGGACAGGAGTCTACGAGCAGTACTTC. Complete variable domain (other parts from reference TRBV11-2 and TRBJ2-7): EAGVAQSPRYKIIEKRQSVAFWCNPISGHATLYWYQQILGQGPKLLIQFQNNGVVDDSQLPKDRFSAERLKGVDSTLKIQPAKLEDSAVYLCASSFGTGVYEQYFGPGTRLTVT.

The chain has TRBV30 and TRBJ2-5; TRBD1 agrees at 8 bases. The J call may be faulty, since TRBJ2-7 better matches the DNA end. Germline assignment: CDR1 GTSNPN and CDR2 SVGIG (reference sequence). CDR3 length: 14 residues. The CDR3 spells CAWMLSGGAYEQYF. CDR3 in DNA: TGTGCCTGGATGCTATCAGGGGGCGCCTACGAGCAGTACTTC.

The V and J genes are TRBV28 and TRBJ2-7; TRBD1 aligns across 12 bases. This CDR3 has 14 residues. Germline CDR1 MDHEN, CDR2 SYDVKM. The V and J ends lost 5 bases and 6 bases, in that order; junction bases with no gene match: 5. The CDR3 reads CASSGRDRGPEQYF. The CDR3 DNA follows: TGTGCCAGCAGTGGCCGGGACAGGGGGCCCGAGCAGTACTTC.

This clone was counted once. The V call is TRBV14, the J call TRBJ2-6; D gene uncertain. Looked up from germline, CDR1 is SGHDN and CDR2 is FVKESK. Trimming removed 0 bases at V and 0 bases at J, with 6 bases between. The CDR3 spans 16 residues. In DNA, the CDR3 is TGTGCCAGCAGCCAAGATCTGTACTCTGGGGCCAACGTCCTGACTTTC. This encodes CASSQDLYSGANVLTF.

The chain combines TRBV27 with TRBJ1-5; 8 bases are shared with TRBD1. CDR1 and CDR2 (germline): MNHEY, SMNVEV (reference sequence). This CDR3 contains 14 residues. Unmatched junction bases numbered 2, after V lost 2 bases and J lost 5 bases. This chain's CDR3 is CASSLTGGHQPQHF. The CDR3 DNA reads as TGTGCCAGCAGTTTAACAGGGGGGCATCAGCCCCAGCATTTT.

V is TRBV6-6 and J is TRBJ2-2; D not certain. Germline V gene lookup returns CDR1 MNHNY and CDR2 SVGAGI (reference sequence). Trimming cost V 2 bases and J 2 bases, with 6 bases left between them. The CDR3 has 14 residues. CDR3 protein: CASSYGRNTGELFF. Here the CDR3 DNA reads TGTGCCAGCAGTTACGGTAGAAACACCGGGGAGCTGTTTTTT.